This T cell receptor (beta chain) stems from a study of T-cell memory formation after mild COVID-19. TCR alpha and TCR beta cDNA libraries carrying sample barcodes and UMIs came from 5'RACE with constant-segment primers. TCRdb re-analysed the 5' RACE reads in MiXCR, keeping a single row per CDR3 protein. Of approximately 260,000 distinct CDR3 sequences in the sample, about 16% were seen once. Study results and caveats: CD4/CD8 balance held among clones contracting day 15 to 85, and later expanders leaned CD4+. Researchers report contracting CD4+ clones mostly in CM and EM, with CD8+ clones in EMRA.

A remark on this clonotype: What it binds is not known.

The receptor comes from a man aged 18 to 29 who had mild COVID-19 (a few samples of this study predate the infection). Cell type and time point are not known. The sample taken for sequencing was PBMCs or a T cell subset sorted from them (not recorded which).

The CDR3 DNA follows: TGTGCCAGCAGCTTATTGGGGCACGAGCAGTACGTC. This gives the protein CASSLLGHEQYV. The chain combines TRBV7-9 with TRBJ2-7; maybe TRBD1 (5 bases). The CDR3 spans 12 residues. Germline assignment: CDR1 SEHNR and CDR2 FQNEAQ (reference sequence). Trimming took off 2 bases at V and 5 bases at J, with 7 bases between the two ends.